This T cell receptor beta chain derives from a study of T cell repertoires in cytomegalovirus infection (dated by TCRdb to the late 2010s). Study-wide context: Because public TCR beta signatures pointed to carriage of CMV infection together with the matching HLA type, the HLA type of each donor mattered for the analysis. What the work shows at the level of the full study, not this receptor alone: In the ex vivo response, HLA-C-restricted CMV-specific TCR beta clonotypes were dominant, and in two of eight donors the single most frequent clonotype came from this HLA-C-restricted group. Cumulative frequency of public TCR beta family members discriminated carriers of CMV infection plus the relevant HLA type in this cohort and an independent 352-donor cohort.

This clonotype has a handful of counts. Its antigen remains undetermined. Per-nucleotide qualities are absent, and no much larger clonotype sits a single base away. Reading from cysteine to phenylalanine, the CDR3 counts 15 amino acids. Only the CDR3 region is kept as DNA, spanning 45 bases read in frame from base 1. V and J are trimmed by 6 bases and 0 bases, and the gene matches miss 8 bases of the junction. CDR1 and CDR2 (MNHEY, SMNVEV) derive from the germline V gene (reference sequence). The sequencer listed for this sample is Illumina HiSeq 1500. TCRdb's own reprocessing of the public reads used fastp at Q25 and MiXCR and kept productive beta chains. Here each entry gathers all rows of one CDR3 protein and keeps the most common genes and DNA. The sample table holds almost 550,000 distinct CDR3 sequences, of which approximately 15% were seen once. Of the sample, 20% to 30% falls within the top ten clones.

The clonotype comes from a human donor in good health (CMV status not recorded). Some clones in this sample may be carry-over from other donors' samples. The rearranged segments are TRBV27 and TRBJ2-7, and TRBD1 matches 7 of the central bases. Sequences were obtained from CD8+ T cells from PBMCs. The CDR3 protein is CASSIPGTVSYEQYF. The DNA reads as follows: TGTGCCAGCAGCATTCCCGGGACAGTCTCCTACGAGCAGTACTTC.